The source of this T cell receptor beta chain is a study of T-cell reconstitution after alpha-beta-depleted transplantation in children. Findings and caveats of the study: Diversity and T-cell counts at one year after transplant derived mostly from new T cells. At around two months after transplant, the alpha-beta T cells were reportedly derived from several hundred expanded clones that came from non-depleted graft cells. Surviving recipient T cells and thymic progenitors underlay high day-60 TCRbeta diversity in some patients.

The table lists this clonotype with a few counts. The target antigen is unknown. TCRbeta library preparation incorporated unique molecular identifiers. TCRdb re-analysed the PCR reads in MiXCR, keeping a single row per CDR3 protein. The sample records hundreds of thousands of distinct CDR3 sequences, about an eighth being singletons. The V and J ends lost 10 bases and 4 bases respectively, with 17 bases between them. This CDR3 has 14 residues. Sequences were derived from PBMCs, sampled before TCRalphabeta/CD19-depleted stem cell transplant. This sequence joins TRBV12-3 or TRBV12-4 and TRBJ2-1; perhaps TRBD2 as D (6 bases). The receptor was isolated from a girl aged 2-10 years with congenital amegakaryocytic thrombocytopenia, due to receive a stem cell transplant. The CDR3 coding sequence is TGTGCCACCTCCCCGGGACTTCATTACAATGAGCAGTTCTTC. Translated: CATSPGLHYNEQFF.